This TCR beta chain originates from a study of human versus mouse CDR3 diversity and MHC coevolution. Background on the study: The immunoSEQ assay reportedly detects one in 200,000 T cells.

Study-level results: On average, humans showed more CDR3 deletions and insertions than mice. The lowest clonal inequality scores came from most of the three human donors.

Sorting isolated naive CD4 T cells lacking CD45RO and expressing CD62L. Clones were read by immunoSEQ multiplex PCR, and TCRdb kept only the in-frame ones, dropping some. The table shows tens of thousands of clones, with roughly 90% occurring only once. CDR1 and CDR2 from the germline V gene are KGHSH and LQKENI. The V and J ends lost 3 bases and 1 base respectively, with 12 bases between them. The CDR3 consists of 15 residues. Note on this clone: Its antigen is currently unknown.

The chain is built from TRBV18 and TRBJ1-1; no definite D call. This receptor was obtained from a person aged 25-75 years in good health. Sequenced: naive CD4+ T cells from blood. Subset noted: CD45RO-negative CD62L-positive naive CD4 T cells. For the CDR3, the DNA is TGTGCCAGCTCACCCGTGGTAGCAGAGAACACTGAAGCTTTCTTT. It encodes CASSPVVAENTEAFF.